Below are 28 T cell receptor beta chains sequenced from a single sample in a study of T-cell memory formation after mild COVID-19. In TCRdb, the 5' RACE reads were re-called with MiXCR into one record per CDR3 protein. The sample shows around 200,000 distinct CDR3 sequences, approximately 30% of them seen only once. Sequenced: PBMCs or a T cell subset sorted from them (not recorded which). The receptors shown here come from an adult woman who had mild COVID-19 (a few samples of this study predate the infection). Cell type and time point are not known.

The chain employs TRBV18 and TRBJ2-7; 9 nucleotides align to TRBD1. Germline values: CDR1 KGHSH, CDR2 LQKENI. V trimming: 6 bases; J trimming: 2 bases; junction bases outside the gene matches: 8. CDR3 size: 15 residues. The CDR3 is CASSTGQGATYEQYF. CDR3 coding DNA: TGTGCCAGCTCTACGGGACAGGGCGCAACCTACGAGCAGTACTTC.

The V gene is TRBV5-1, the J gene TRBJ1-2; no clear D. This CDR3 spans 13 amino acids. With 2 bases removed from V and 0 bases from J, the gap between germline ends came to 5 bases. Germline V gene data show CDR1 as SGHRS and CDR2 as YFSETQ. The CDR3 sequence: CASSFLANYGYTF. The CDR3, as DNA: TGCGCCAGCAGCTTTCTAGCTAACTATGGCTACACCTTC.

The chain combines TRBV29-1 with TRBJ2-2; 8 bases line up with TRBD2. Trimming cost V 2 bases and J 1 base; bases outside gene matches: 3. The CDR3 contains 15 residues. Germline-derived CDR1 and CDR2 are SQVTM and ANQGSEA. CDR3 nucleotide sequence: TGCAGCGTTGAAAAAGCGGGAGTGAACACCGGGGAGCTGTTTTTT. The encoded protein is CSVEKAGVNTGELFF.

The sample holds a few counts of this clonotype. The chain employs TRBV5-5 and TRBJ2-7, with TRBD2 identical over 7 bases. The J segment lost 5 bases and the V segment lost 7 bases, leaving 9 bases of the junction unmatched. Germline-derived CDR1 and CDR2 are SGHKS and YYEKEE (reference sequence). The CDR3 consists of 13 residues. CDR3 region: CASQAGRRDEQYF. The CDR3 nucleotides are TGTGCCAGCCAAGCGGGGCGCAGGGACGAGCAGTACTTC.

CDR3 sequence reads: CASSRQGVNTEAFF. The CDR3 DNA is TGTGCCAGCTCACGACAGGGGGTAAACACTGAAGCTTTCTTT. V gene TRBV18 combines with J gene TRBJ1-1; 9 bases align to TRBD1. Per germline, CDR1 KGHSH and CDR2 LQKENI. The CDR3 totals 14 residues. The trim removed 4 bases at V and 2 bases at J, leaving 2 bases unmatched.

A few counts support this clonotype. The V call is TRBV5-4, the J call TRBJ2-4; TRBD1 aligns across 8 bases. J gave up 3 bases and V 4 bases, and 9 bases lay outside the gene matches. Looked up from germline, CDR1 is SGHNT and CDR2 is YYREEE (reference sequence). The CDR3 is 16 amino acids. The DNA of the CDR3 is TGTGCCAGCAGCCGGACGACAGGGGATGTCAAAAACATTCAGTACTTC. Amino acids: CASSRTTGDVKNIQYF.

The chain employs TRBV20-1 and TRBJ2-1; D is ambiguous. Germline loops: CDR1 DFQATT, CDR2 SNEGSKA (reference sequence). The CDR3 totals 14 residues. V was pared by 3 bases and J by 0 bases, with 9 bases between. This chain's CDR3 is CSASGASSYNEQFF. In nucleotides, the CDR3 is TGCAGTGCTAGTGGTGCTAGCTCCTACAATGAGCAGTTCTTC.

The CDR3 spells CATGTGYEQFF. The CDR3 nucleotides read TGTGCCACCGGAACAGGGTATGAGCAGTTCTTC. The chain couples TRBV24-1 to TRBJ2-1; a weak D match, TRBD1 (6 bases). CDR1 is KGHDR, CDR2 SFDVKD, per germline. The CDR3 consists of 11 residues. The V end was cut by 9 bases, the J end by 8 bases, with 10 bases between.

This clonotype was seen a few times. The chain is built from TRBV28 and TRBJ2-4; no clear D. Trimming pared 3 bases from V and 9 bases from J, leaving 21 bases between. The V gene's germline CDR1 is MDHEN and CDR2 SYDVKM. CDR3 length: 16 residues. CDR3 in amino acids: CASSLWAFGTGGIQYF. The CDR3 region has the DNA TGTGCCAGCAGTTTGTGGGCCTTCGGAACGGGCGGCATTCAGTACTTC.

For the CDR3, the DNA is TGTGCCAGCTCACCAGCGGCTTATAGCAATCAGCCCCAGCATTTT. It encodes CASSPAAYSNQPQHF. This chain joins TRBV18 and TRBJ1-5, with D unclear. Trimming stripped 2 bases from V and 0 bases from J, with 8 bases between. Germline V gene data show CDR1 as KGHSH and CDR2 as LQKENI. The CDR3 has 15 residues.

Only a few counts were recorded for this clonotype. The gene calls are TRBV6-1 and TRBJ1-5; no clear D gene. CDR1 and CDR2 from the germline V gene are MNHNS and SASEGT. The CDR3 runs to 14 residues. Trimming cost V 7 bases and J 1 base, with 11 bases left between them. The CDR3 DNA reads TGTGCCAGCACCCGCGGACTAAGCAATCAGCCCCAGCATTTT. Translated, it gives CASTRGLSNQPQHF.

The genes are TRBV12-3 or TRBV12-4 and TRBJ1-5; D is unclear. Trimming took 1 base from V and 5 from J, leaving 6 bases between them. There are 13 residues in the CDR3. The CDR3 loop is CASSLGGYQPQHF. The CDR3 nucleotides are TGTGCCAGCAGTTTAGGGGGTTATCAGCCCCAGCATTTT.

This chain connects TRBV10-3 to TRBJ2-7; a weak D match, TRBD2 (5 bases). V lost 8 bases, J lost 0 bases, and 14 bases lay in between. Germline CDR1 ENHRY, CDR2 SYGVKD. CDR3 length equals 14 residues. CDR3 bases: TGTGCCATCGCCGGAAAGGGAGCCTCCTACGAGCAGTACTTC. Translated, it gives CAIAGKGASYEQYF.

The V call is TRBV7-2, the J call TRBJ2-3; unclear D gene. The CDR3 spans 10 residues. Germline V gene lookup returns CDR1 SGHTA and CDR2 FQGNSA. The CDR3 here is CATFTDTQYF. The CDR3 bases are TGTGCGACCTTCACAGATACGCAGTATTTT.

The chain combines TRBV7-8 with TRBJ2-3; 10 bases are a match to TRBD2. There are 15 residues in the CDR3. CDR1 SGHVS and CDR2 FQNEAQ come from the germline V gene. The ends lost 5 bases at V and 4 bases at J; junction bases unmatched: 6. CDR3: CASSQREGRADTQYF. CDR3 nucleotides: TGTGCCAGCAGCCAGCGGGAGGGCCGCGCAGATACGCAGTATTTT.

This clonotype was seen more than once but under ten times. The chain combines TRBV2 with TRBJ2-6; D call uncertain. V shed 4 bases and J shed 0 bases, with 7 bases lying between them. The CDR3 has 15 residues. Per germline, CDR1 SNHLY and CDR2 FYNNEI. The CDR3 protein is CASSVGYSGANVLTF. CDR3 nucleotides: TGTGCCAGCAGTGTGGGATACTCTGGGGCCAACGTCCTGACTTTC.

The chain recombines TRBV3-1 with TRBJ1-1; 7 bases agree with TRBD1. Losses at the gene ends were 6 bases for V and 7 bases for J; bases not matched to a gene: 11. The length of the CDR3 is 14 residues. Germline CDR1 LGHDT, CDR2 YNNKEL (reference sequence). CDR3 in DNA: TGTGCCAGCAGTCACGCCGGGACAGAAATTGAAGCTTTCTTT. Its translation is CASSHAGTEIEAFF. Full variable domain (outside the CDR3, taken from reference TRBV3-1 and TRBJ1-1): DTAVSQTPKYLVTQMGNDKSIKCEQNLGHDTMYWYKQDSKKFLKIMFSYNNKELIINETVPNRFSPKSPDKAHLNLHINSLELGDSAVYFCASSHAGTEIEAFFGQGTRLTVV.

CDR3 in DNA: TGTGCCAGCATCCTGCCGGGGGGGCTTTATAACACTGAAGCTTTCTTT. Translation gives CASILPGGLYNTEAFF. The V and J genes are TRBV14 and TRBJ1-1, with D tentatively TRBD1 (6 bases). The length of the CDR3 is 16 residues. Germline V CDR1 and CDR2: SGHDN, FVKESK. Trimming cost V 7 bases and J 2 bases, with 20 bases left between them.

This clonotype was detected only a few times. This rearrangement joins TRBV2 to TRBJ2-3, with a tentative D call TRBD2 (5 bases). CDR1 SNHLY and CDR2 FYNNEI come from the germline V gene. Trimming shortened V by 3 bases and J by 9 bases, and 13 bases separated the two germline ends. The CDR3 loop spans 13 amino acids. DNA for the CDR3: TGTGCCAGCAGTGATCGCCGGGGAGACACGCAGTATTTT. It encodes CASSDRRGDTQYF.

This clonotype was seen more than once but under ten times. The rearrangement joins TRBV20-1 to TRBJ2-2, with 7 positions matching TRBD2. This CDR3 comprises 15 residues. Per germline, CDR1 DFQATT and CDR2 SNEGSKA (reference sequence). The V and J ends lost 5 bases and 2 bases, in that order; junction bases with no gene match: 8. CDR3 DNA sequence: TGCAGTGCTCGCGTTAGCGGGCTCAACACCGGGGAGCTGTTTTTT. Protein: CSARVSGLNTGELFF.

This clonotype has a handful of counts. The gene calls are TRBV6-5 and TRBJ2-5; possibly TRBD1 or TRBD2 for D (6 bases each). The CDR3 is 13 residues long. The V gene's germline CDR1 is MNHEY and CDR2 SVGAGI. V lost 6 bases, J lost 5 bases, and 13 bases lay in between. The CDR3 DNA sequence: TGTGCCAGCAGGCGAGGGGGGCTGGAGACCCAGTACTTC. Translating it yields CASRRGGLETQYF.

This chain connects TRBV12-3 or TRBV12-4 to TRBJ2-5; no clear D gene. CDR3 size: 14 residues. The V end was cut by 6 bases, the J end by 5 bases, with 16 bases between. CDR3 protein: CASSSLGIRETQYF. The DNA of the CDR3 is TGTGCCAGCAGCTCTCTGGGGATAAGGGAGACCCAGTACTTC.

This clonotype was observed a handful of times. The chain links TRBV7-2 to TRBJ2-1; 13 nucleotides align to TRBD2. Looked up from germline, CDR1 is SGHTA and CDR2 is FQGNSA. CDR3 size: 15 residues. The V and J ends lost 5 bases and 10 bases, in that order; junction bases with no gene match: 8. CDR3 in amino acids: CASSRLAGGPQEQFF. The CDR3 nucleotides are TGTGCCAGCAGCAGACTAGCGGGAGGACCGCAAGAGCAGTTCTTC.

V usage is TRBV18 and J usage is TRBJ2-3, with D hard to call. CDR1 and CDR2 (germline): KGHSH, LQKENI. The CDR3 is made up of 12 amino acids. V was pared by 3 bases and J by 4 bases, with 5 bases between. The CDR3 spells CASSPSSDTQYF. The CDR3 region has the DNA TGTGCCAGCTCACCTAGCTCAGATACGCAGTATTTT.

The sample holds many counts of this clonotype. The CDR3 is CASSSGVQETQYF. The CDR3, as DNA: TGTGCCAGCAGCTCCGGGGTTCAAGAGACCCAGTACTTC. The V call is TRBV11-2, the J call TRBJ2-5; possible D gene TRBD2, 5 bases. V was shortened by 4 bases and J by 2 bases, with 8 bases between the two germline ends. Germline loops: CDR1 SGHAT, CDR2 FQNNGV. This CDR3 is built from 13 residues.

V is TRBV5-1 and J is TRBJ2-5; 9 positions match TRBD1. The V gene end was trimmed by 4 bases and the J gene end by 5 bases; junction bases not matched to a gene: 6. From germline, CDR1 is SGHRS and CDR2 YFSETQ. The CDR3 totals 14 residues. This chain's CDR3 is CASSPGTGFETQYF. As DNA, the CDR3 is TGCGCCAGCAGCCCCGGGACAGGGTTTGAGACCCAGTACTTC.

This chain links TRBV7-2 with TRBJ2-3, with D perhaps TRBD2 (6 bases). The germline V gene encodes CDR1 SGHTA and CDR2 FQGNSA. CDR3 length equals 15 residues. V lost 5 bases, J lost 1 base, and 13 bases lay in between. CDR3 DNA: TGTGCCAGCAGCCGATTACTAGCTCGCACAGATACGCAGTATTTT. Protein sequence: CASSRLLARTDTQYF.

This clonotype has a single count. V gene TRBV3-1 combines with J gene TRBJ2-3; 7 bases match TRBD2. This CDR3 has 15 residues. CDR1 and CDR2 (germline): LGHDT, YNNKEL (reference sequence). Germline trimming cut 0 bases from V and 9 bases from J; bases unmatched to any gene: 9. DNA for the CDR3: TGTGCCAGCAGCCAAGATCCGGCTAGCGGTGGGACGCAGTATTTT. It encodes CASSQDPASGGTQYF.